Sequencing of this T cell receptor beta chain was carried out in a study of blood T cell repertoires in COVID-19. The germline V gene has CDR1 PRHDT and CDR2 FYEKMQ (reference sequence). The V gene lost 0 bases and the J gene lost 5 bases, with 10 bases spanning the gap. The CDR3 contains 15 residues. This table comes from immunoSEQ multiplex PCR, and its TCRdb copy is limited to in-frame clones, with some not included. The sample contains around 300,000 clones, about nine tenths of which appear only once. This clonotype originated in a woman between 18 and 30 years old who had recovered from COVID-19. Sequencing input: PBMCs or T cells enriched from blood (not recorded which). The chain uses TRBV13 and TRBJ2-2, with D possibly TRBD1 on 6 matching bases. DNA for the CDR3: TGTGCCAGCAGCTTAGGCCTACAGGGTACCGGGGAGCTGTTTTTT. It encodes CASSLGLQGTGELFF.